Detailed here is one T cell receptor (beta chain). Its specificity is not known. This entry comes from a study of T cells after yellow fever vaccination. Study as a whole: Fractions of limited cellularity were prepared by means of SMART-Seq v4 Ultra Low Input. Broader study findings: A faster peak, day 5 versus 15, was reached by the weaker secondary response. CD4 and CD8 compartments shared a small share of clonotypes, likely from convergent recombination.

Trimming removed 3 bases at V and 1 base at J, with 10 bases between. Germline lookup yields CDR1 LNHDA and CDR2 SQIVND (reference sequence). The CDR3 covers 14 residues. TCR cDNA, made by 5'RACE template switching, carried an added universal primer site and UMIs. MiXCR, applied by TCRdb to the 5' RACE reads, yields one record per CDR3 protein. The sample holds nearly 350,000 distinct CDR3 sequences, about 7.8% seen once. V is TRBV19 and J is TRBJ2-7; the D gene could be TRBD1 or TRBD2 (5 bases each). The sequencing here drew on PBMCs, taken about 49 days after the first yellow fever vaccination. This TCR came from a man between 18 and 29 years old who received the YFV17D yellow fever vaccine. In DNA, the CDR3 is TGTGCCAGTAGTATGTTTGGGGGATCCTACGAGCAGTACTTC. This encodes CASSMFGGSYEQYF.